This T cell receptor beta chain was captured in a study of cytomegalovirus exposure and HLA in healthy donors. The PCR employed 60 Vbeta primers together with 13 Jbeta primers. Under the authors' procedure: Later analysis identified roughly 84 million unique TCR beta chains, some 10 million shared. Data came from immunoSEQ multiplex PCR; TCRdb stores just in-frame clones and leaves some out. V, J and clone size are those of that table, while D and trimming were read from the DNA. The repertoire holds 100,000 or so clones, with 80% as singletons. This clone appeared a single time. Its antigen remains unknown. General observations from the study: Later analysis identified a missense DCLRE1C variant that was linked to TCR beta V- and J-gene trimming.

CDR3 length: 14 residues. Germline CDR1 SGHTA, CDR2 FQGNSA. The ends lost 5 bases at V and 2 bases at J; junction bases unmatched: 4. The chain couples TRBV7-2 to TRBJ2-3; 7 bases fit TRBD1. Material: PBMCs. The clonotype originates from a man aged 25-40 years in good health and CMV-seronegative. The CDR3: CASSVRGITDTQYF. For the CDR3, the DNA is TGTGCCAGCAGCGTCAGGGGGATCACAGATACGCAGTATTTT.